This T cell receptor (beta chain) was captured by sequencing in a study of identical twins. TCRdb re-called the 5' RACE reads with MiXCR, one entry per CDR3 protein. Of 250,000 to 350,000 distinct CDR3 sequences in the sample, roughly 9.8% were seen once. This clonotype came up a few times. The same data also went into a second study, on yellow fever vaccine responses in identical twins.

The material sequenced was CD8+ T cells sorted from blood. The origin of this receptor is a woman under 30 in good health.

The CDR3 is CSGRWGYGYTF. The DNA for the CDR3 is TGCAGCGGCAGATGGGGGTATGGCTACACCTTC. V usage is TRBV29-1 and J usage is TRBJ1-2; D might be TRBD1 (5 bases). Trimming shortened V by 7 bases and J by 5 bases, and 11 bases separated the two germline ends. Per the germline V gene, CDR1 is SQVTM and CDR2 is ANQGSEA. The CDR3 runs to 11 residues.